The entry that follows covers one TCR beta chain sequence. Its antigen is undetermined. In each case, RNA was isolated and then reverse transcribed into cDNA as the sequencing template. Sequencing used immunoSEQ multiplex PCR; TCRdb keeps in-frame clones, though not all of them. The repertoire has around 190,000 clones, around three fifths of them found once; the top ten carry 4.5% to 6%. The source of the sample is a study of CD8+ T cells in alopecia areata. The CDR3 is 13 residues long. Germline assignment: CDR1 SQVTM and CDR2 ANQGSEA. Trimming left V 7 bases short and J 0 bases short, with 13 bases between. General study results and limits: Researchers report lesional scalp, most notably alopecia totalis/universalis, outstripped normal scalp in clonality. Sequenced scalp T cells also include alphabeta T cells resident in normal skin.

CD4+ and CD8+ T cells were sorted from PBMCs. The source is a human donor in good health. The chain carries TRBV29-1 and TRBJ2-7; D is possibly TRBD1 or TRBD2 (5 bases each). Sequenced: CD8+ T cells sorted from blood. The chain's CDR3 is CSALDGGSYEQYF. The CDR3 nucleotides read TGCAGCGCCCTGGATGGGGGCTCCTACGAGCAGTACTTC.